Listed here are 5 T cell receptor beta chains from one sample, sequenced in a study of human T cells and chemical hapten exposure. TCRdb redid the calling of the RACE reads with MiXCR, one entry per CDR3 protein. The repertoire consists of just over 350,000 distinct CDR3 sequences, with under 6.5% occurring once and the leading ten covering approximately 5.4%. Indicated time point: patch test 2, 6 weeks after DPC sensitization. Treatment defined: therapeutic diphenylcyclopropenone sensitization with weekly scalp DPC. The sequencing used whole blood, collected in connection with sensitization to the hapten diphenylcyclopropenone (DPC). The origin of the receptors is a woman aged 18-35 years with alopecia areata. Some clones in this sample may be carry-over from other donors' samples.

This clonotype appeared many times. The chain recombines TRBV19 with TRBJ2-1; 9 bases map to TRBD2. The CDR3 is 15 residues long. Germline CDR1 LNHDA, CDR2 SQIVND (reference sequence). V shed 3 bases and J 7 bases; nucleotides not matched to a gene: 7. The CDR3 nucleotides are TGTGCCAGTAGTATCTTGCGGGGGGGTTTGAATGAGCAGTTCTTC. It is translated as CASSILRGGLNEQFF.

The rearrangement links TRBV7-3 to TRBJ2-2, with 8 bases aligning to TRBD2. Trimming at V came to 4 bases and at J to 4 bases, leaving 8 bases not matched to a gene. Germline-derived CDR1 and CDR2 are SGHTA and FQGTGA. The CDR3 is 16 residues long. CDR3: CASSSPGGLVTGELFF. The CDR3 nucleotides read TGTGCCAGCAGCTCCCCGGGGGGGCTCGTCACCGGGGAGCTGTTTTTT. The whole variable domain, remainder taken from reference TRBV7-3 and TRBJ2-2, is GAGVSQTPSNKVTEKGKYVELRCDPISGHTALYWYRQSLGQGPEFLIYFQGTGAADDSGLPNDRFFAVRPEGSVSTLKIQRTERGDSAVYLCASSSPGGLVTGELFFGEGSRLTVL.

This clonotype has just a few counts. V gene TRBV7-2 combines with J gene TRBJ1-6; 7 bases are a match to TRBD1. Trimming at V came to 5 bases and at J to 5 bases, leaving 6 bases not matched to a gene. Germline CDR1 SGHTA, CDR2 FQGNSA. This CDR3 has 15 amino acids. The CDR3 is CASSPPGTDNSPLHF. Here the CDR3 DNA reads TGTGCCAGCAGCCCCCCCGGGACAGATAATTCACCCCTCCACTTT.

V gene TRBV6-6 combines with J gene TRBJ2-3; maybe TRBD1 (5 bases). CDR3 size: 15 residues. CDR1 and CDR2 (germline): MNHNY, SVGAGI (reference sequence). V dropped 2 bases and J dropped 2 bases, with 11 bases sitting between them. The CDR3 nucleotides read TGTGCCAGCAGTTACGGGGCTCTCGACACAGATACGCAGTATTTT. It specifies CASSYGALDTDTQYF.

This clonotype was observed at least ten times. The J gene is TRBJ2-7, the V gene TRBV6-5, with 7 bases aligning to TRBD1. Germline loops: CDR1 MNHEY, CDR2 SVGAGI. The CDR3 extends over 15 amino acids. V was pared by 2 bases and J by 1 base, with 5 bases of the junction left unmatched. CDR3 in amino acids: CASSYEAGGSYEQYF. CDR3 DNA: TGTGCCAGCAGTTACGAGGCAGGGGGTTCCTACGAGCAGTACTTC.